This TCR beta chain is drawn from a study of shared clonotypes between healthy human individuals. CDR1 is SSHAT, CDR2 FNYEAQ, per germline (reference sequence). The CDR3 sequence is 14 residues long. The V end was cut by 1 base, the J end by 1 base, with 5 bases between. Using immunoSEQ multiplex PCR, the repertoire was profiled, and TCRdb retains in-frame clones only, with some absent. The table lists 780,000 or so clones, roughly 72% of them singletons, with approximately 1.8% in the top ten. Sequencing was performed on memory CD4+ T cells sorted from blood. This sample's subset: CD45RA-negative fraction. The TCR sequence derives from a woman aged 30 to 39 in good health. The J gene is TRBJ1-3, the V gene TRBV7-7; D gene ambiguous. The CDR3 DNA reads as TGTGCCAGCAGCTTAGGGGGTTCTGGAAACACCATATATTTT. It encodes CASSLGGSGNTIYF.